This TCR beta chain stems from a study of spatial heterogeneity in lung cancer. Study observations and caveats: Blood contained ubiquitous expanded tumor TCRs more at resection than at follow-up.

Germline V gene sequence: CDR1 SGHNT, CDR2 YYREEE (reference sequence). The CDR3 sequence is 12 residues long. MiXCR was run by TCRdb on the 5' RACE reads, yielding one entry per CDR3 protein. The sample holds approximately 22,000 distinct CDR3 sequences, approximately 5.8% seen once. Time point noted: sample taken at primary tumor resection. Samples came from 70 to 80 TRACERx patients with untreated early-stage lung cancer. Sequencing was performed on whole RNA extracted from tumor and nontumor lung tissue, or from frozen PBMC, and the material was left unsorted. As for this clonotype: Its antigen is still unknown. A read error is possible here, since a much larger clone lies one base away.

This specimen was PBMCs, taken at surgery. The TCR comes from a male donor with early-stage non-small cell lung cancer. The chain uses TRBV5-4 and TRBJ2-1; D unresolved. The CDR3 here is CASSLAFNERFF. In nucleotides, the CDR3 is TGTGCCAGCAGCTTGGCCTTCAATGAGCGGTTCTTC.